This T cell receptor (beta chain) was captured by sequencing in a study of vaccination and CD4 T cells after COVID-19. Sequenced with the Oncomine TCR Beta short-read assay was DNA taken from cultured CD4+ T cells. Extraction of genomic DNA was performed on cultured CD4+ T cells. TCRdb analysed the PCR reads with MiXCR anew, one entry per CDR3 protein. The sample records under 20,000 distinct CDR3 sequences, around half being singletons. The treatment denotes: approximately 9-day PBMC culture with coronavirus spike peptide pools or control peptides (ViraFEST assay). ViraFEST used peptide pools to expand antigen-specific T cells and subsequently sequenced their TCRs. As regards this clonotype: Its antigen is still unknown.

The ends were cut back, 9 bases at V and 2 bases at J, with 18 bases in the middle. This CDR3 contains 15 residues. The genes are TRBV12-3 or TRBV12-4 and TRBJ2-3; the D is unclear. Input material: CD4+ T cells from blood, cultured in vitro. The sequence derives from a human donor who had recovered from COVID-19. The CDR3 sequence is CASSLGRPDTDTQYF. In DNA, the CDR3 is TGTGCCAGTAGCTTGGGCAGACCTGACACAGATACGCAGTATTTT.